This TCR beta chain was identified during a study of T-cell reconstitution after alpha-beta-depleted transplantation in children. This CDR3 is 13 amino acids long. From germline, CDR1 is SGHAT and CDR2 FQNNGV. Trimming removed 3 bases from V and 6 bases from J, with 12 bases in between. Unique molecular identifiers were incorporated when the TCRbeta library was constructed. One entry per CDR3 protein results from TCRdb running MiXCR on the PCR reads. The data contain around 190,000 distinct CDR3 sequences, under 8.5% of them singletons. General observations from the study: Surviving thymic progenitors and recipient T cells were the source of high TCRbeta diversity at day 60 in some patients. Reports say that about two months after transplant, the alpha-beta T cells came out of several hundred graft clones that had expanded.

Remarks on this clonotype: Antigen: not known.

The gene calls are TRBV11-2 and TRBJ2-7; unclear D gene. The sequence came from a boy between 2 and 15 years old with acute lymphoblastic leukemia, due to receive a stem cell transplant. The sequences come from PBMCs, collected before TCRalphabeta/CD19-depleted stem cell transplant. CDR3 bases: TGTGCCAGCAGCTTTTCGAGAATCGCCGAGCAGTACTTC. It specifies CASSFSRIAEQYF. The full variable domain, with the rest looked up from reference TRBV11-2 and TRBJ2-7, is EAGVAQSPRYKIIEKRQSVAFWCNPISGHATLYWYQQILGQGPKLLIQFQNNGVVDDSQLPKDRFSAERLKGVDSTLKIQPAKLEDSAVYLCASSFSRIAEQYFGPGTRLTVT.